This TCR beta chain was recovered during a study of beta chain features in type 1 diabetes. Germline V gene data show CDR1 as MDHEN and CDR2 as SYDVKM. Between the trimmed V and J ends, which lost 5 bases and 1 base, there was a span of 16 bases. The CDR3 consists of 16 residues. The authors reverse transcribed all of the isolated RNA, so sequencing captured expressed TCRB transcripts. TCRdb's copy holds only in-frame clones and misses some; the assay was immunoSEQ multiplex PCR. The data show hundreds of thousands of clones, about a sixth seen once. V and J are TRBV28 and TRBJ2-3, with D maybe TRBD2 (6 bases). Sequenced: naive CD4+ T cells from blood. The receptor was derived from a woman aged 18-29 years in good health. The CDR3 reads CASSAGLNAGTDTQYF. The CDR3 nucleotides read TGTGCCAGCAGTGCGGGACTGAATGCTGGCACAGATACGCAGTATTTT.